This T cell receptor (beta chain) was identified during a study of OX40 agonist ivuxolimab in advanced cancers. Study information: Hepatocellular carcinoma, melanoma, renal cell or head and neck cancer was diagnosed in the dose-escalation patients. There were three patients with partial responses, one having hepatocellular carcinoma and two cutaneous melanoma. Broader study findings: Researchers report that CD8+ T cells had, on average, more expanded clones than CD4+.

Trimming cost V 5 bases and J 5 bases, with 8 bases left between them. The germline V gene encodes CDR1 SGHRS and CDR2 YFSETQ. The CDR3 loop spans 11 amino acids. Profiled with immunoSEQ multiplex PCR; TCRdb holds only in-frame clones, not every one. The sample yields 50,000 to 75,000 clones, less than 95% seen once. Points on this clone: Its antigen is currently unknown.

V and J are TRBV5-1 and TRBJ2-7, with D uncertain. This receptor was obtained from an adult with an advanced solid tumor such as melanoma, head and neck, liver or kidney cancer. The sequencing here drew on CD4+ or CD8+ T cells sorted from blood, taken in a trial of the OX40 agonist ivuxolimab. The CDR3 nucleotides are TGCGCCAGCAGTTTTGGGGACGAGCAGTACTTC. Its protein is CASSFGDEQYF.